This T cell receptor (beta chain) stems from a study of Graves' ophthalmopathy and Graves' hyperthyroidism. Trimming cost V 7 bases and J 4 bases; bases outside gene matches: 18. CDR1 is MDHEN and CDR2 is SYDVKM in the germline V gene. The CDR3 totals 17 residues. Amplifying from RNA transcripts, the study obtained TCR beta CDR3 regions. An opening RT-PCR round employed HTBI primers and preceded a second-round multiplex PCR. In TCRdb, the multiplex PCR reads were re-called with MiXCR into one record per CDR3 protein. The top ten clones hold around 5.8% of a sample with roughly 160,000 distinct CDR3 sequences, over 35% of them seen once.

The V gene is TRBV28, the J gene TRBJ1-2; 7 bases agree with TRBD1. The source of this sequence is a middle-aged woman with Graves' ophthalmopathy. The sample taken for sequencing was peripheral blood. In DNA, the CDR3 is TGTGCCAGCACCGTTCCGACCCCTTGGGACAGAATCTATGGCTACACCTTC. Translation gives CASTVPTPWDRIYGYTF.